The clone carrying this T cell receptor beta chain was observed many times. Assay used: immunoSEQ multiplex PCR; TCRdb lists only in-frame clones, some missing. Of 300,000 to 450,000 clones in the sample, about 85% were seen once. The data were taken from a study of blood T cell repertoires in COVID-19. Germline V gives CDR1 MNHEY, CDR2 SMNVEV (reference sequence). The V and J ends lost 6 bases and 5 bases, in that order; junction bases with no gene match: 13. The CDR3 is made up of 15 amino acids. Sequenced input: peripheral blood. The rearrangement uses TRBV27 and TRBJ2-7, with 7 bases that match TRBD2. The source is a woman between 18 and 29 years old with acute or convalescent COVID-19. The CDR3 reads CASRAPLGRANEQYF. In nucleotides, the CDR3 is TGTGCCAGCAGGGCCCCCCTTGGGAGGGCCAACGAGCAGTACTTC.